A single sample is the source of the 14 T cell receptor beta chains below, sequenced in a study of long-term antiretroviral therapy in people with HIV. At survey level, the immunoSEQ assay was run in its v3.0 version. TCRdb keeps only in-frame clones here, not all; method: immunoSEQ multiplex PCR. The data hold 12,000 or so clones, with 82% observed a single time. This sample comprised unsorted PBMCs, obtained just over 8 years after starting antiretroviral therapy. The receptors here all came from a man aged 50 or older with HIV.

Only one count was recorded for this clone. The CDR3 protein is CASSSLLAGSYEQYF. CDR3 sequence (DNA): TGTGCCAGCAGCTCCTTACTAGCGGGGTCCTACGAGCAGTACTTC. The chain uses TRBV13 and TRBJ2-7; TRBD2 aligns across 10 bases. The CDR3 covers 15 residues. Germline V gene sequence: CDR1 PRHDT, CDR2 FYEKMQ (reference sequence). The V segment lost 4 bases and the J segment 1 base; nucleotides outside the gene matches: 4.

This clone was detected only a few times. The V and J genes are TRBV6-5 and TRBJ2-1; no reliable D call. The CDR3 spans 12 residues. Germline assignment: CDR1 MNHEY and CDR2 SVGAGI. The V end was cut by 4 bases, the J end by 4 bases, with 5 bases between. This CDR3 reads CASSSGYNEQFF. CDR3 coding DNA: TGTGCCAGCAGTTCAGGTTACAATGAGCAGTTCTTC.

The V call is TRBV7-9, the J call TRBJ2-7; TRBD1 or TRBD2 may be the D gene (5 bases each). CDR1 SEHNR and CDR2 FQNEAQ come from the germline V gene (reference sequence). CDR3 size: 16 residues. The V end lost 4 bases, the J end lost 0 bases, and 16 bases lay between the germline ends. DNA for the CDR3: TGTGCCAGCAGCTCCACTAGGAAGGGGAACTCCTACGAGCAGTACTTC. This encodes CASSSTRKGNSYEQYF.

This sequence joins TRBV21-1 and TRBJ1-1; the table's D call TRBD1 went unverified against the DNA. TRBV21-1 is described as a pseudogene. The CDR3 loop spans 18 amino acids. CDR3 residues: CASSTSRDRGPMNTEAFF. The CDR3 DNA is TGTGCCAGCAGCACCTCCCGGGACAGGGGACCCATGAACACTGAAGCTTTCTTT.

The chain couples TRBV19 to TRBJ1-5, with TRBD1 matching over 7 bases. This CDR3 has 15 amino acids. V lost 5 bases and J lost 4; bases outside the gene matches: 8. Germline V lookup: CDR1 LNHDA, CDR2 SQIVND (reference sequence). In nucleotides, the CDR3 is TGTGCCAGTAGTTTTTACAGGGGCGGTAATCAGCCCCAGCATTTT. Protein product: CASSFYRGGNQPQHF.

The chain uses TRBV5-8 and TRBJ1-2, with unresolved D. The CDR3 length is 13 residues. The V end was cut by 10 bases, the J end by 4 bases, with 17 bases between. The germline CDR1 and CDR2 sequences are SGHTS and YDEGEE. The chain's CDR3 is CASSRTDLYGYTF. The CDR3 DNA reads TGTGCCTCCTCTCGTACGGATCTCTATGGCTACACCTTC.

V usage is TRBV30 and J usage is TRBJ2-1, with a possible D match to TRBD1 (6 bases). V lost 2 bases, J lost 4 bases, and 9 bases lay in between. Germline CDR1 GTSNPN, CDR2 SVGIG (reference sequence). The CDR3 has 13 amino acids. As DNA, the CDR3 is TGTGCCTGGAGTCCAGGACAGTACAATGAGCAGTTCTTC. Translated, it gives CAWSPGQYNEQFF.

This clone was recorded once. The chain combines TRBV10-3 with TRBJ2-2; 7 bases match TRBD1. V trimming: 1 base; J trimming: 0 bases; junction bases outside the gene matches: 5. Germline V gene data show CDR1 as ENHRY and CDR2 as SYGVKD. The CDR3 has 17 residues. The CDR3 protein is CAISEFFDRANTGELFF. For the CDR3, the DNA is TGTGCCATCAGTGAGTTTTTCGACAGGGCGAACACCGGGGAGCTGTTTTTT.

The CDR3 region has the DNA TGTGCCAGCAGTGATCGACTAGCTCCGACGCAGTTCTTC. Its protein is CASSDRLAPTQFF. V and J are TRBV2 and TRBJ2-1; 7 nucleotides match TRBD2. The CDR3 is 13 amino acids. With 3 bases clipped from V and 12 bases from J, the junction kept 8 bases outside the gene matches. Germline lookup yields CDR1 SNHLY and CDR2 FYNNEI. The complete variable domain, with remaining parts taken from reference TRBV2 and TRBJ2-1, reads EPEVTQTPSHQVTQMGQEVILRCVPISNHLYFYWYRQILGQKVEFLVSFYNNEISEKSEIFDDQFSVERPDGSNFTLKIRSTKLEDSAMYFCASSDRLAPTQFFGPGTRLTVL.

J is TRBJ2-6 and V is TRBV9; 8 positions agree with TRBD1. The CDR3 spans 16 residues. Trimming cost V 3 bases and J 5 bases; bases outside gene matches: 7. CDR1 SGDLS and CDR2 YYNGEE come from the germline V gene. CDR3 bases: TGTGCCAGCAGCGCAGGCAGGGGGCTCTGGGCCAACGTCCTGACTTTC. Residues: CASSAGRGLWANVLTF.

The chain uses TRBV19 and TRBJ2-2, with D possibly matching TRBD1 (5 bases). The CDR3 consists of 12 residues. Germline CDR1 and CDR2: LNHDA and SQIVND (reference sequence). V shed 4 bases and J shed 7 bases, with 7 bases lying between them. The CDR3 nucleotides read TGTGCCAGTAGTACAGGGTTCGGGGAGCTGTTTTTT. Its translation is CASSTGFGELFF.

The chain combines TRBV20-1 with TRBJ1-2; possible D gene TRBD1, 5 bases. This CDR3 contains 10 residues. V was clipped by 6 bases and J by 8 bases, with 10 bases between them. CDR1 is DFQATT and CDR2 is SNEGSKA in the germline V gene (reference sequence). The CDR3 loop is CSAAGLGYTF. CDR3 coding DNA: TGCAGTGCAGCAGGGTTGGGCTACACCTTC.

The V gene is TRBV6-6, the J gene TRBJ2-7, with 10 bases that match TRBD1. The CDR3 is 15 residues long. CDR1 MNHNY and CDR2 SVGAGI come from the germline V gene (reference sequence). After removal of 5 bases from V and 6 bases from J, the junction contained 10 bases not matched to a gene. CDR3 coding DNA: TGTGCCAGCAGTCCTCCAACGACAGGGGGCGGCGAGCAGTACTTC. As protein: CASSPPTTGGGEQYF.

The CDR3 bases are TGTGCCAGCAGCTTAACCCCAGATCCAACCTACGAGCAGTACTTC. This encodes CASSLTPDPTYEQYF. The chain combines TRBV7-2 with TRBJ2-7; D unresolved. The CDR3 loop spans 15 amino acids. Germline V gene data show CDR1 as SGHTA and CDR2 as FQGNSA. V was trimmed by 2 bases and J by 2 bases, leaving 13 bases between them.